What follows are 11 T cell receptor beta chains derived from one specimen sequenced in a study of blood T cell repertoires in COVID-19. Clones were sequenced by immunoSEQ multiplex PCR, and TCRdb holds only the in-frame ones, with some missing. The table has about 270,000 clones, more than 70% seen once. Sequencing was performed on peripheral blood. These receptors came from an elderly woman with COVID-19, enrolled during active disease.

The rearrangement uses TRBV5-1 and TRBJ1-5; D gene uncertain. V dropped 0 bases and J dropped 1 base, with 8 bases sitting between them. The germline V gene encodes CDR1 SGHRS and CDR2 YFSETQ. The CDR3 extends over 15 amino acids. CDR3: CASSLGYESNQPQHF. The DNA for the CDR3 is TGCGCCAGCAGCTTGGGCTACGAGAGCAATCAGCCCCAGCATTTT. Supplemented by reference TRBV5-1 and TRBJ1-5, the full variable domain reads KAGVTQTPRYLIKTRGQQVTLSCSPISGHRSVSWYQQTPGQGLQFLFEYFSETQRNKGNFPGRFSGRQFSNSRSEMNVSTLELGDSALYLCASSLGYESNQPQHFGDGTRLSIL.

V usage is TRBV10-3 and J usage is TRBJ2-7, with TRBD1 identical over 8 bases. Germline CDR1 ENHRY, CDR2 SYGVKD. Unmatched junction bases numbered 4, after V lost 5 bases and J lost 1 base. The CDR3 is 14 residues long. The CDR3 sequence is CAISWQGASYEQYF. For the CDR3, the DNA is TGTGCCATCAGTTGGCAGGGGGCTTCCTACGAGCAGTACTTC.

The gene calls are TRBV2 and TRBJ2-7, with a weak D call TRBD1 (5 bases). This CDR3 is 14 amino acids long. The germline CDR1 and CDR2 sequences are SNHLY and FYNNEI. The V end lost 1 base, the J end lost 3 bases, and 10 bases lay between the germline ends. The CDR3 loop is CASSEDGADYEQYF. For the CDR3, the DNA is TGTGCCAGCAGTGAAGATGGGGCAGACTACGAGCAGTACTTC. Full variable domain (outside the CDR3, taken from reference TRBV2 and TRBJ2-7): EPEVTQTPSHQVTQMGQEVILRCVPISNHLYFYWYRQILGQKVEFLVSFYNNEISEKSEIFDDQFSVERPDGSNFTLKIRSTKLEDSAMYFCASSEDGADYEQYFGPGTRLTVT.

The rearrangement uses TRBV5-5 and TRBJ1-2, with 8 bases lining up with TRBD1. V shed 0 bases, J shed 4 bases, and the junction held 8 bases outside the gene matches. The germline CDR1 and CDR2 sequences are SGHKS and YYEKEE (reference sequence). CDR3 length: 16 residues. The chain's CDR3 is CASSLAVDRDPYGYTF. DNA of the CDR3: TGTGCCAGCAGCTTGGCCGTGGACAGGGATCCCTATGGCTACACCTTC.

V gene TRBV6-5 combines with J gene TRBJ2-2; 9 bases match TRBD2. Germline V gene lookup returns CDR1 MNHEY and CDR2 SVGAGI. There are 15 residues in the CDR3. With 6 bases clipped from V and 5 bases from J, the junction kept 7 bases outside the gene matches. In DNA, the CDR3 is TGTGCCAGCAGAAACCAAGGACTAGCGACCGGGGAGCTGTTTTTT. Protein product: CASRNQGLATGELFF.

The CDR3 DNA reads as TGTGCCAGCTCACCACCGAACGTAGACGGGGAGCTGTTTTTT. Translation: CASSPPNVDGELFF. The chain employs TRBV18 and TRBJ2-2; D is uncertain. V lost 0 bases and J 7 bases, leaving 9 bases between the germline ends. The germline V gene encodes CDR1 KGHSH and CDR2 LQKENI. The CDR3 contains 14 residues.

This chain joins TRBV7-2 and TRBJ2-2; the match to TRBD2 covers 9 bases. Per the germline V gene, CDR1 is SGHTA and CDR2 is FQGNSA. The CDR3 extends over 16 amino acids. Trimming removed 4 bases from V and 5 bases from J; junction bases left unmatched: 8. The CDR3 nucleotides are TGTGCCAGCAGCTATCTAGCGGGGATCGGTACCGGGGAGCTGTTTTTT. It translates to CASSYLAGIGTGELFF.

This clone was observed a few times. The chain links TRBV6-2 or TRBV6-3 to TRBJ1-1, with no clear D. Germline V CDR1 and CDR2: MNHEY, SVGEGT. The CDR3 sequence is 14 residues long. V lost 0 bases to trimming and J lost 8 bases, with 13 bases between them. CDR3 loop: CASSYSRSLSEAFF. CDR3 sequence (DNA): TGTGCCAGCAGTTACTCGAGGAGCCTAAGCGAAGCTTTCTTT.

This chain uses TRBV10-3 with TRBJ1-1, with TRBD1 identical over 7 bases. V dropped 7 bases and J dropped 2; count of bases not matched to a gene: 7. CDR3 length: 14 residues. Per germline, CDR1 ENHRY and CDR2 SYGVKD. The CDR3 DNA follows: TGTGCCATCACCAAGACAGGGATTAACACTGAAGCTTTCTTT. Protein sequence: CAITKTGINTEAFF.

This chain connects TRBV19 to TRBJ1-5; no definite D call. The length of the CDR3 is 16 residues. The V and J ends lost 0 bases and 4 bases respectively, with 13 bases between them. CDR1 is LNHDA and CDR2 is SQIVND in the germline V gene (reference sequence). CDR3 sequence: CASSIDRRPPNQPQHF. As DNA, the CDR3 is TGTGCCAGTAGTATAGATCGCAGGCCTCCTAATCAGCCCCAGCATTTT.

The chain employs TRBV12-3 or TRBV12-4 and TRBJ1-5; D uncertain. V lost 6 bases to trimming and J lost 9 bases, with 12 bases between them. The CDR3 has 12 residues. In nucleotides, the CDR3 is TGTGCCAGCAGGTCACGGTACTCGCCCCAGCATTTT. Protein: CASRSRYSPQHF.